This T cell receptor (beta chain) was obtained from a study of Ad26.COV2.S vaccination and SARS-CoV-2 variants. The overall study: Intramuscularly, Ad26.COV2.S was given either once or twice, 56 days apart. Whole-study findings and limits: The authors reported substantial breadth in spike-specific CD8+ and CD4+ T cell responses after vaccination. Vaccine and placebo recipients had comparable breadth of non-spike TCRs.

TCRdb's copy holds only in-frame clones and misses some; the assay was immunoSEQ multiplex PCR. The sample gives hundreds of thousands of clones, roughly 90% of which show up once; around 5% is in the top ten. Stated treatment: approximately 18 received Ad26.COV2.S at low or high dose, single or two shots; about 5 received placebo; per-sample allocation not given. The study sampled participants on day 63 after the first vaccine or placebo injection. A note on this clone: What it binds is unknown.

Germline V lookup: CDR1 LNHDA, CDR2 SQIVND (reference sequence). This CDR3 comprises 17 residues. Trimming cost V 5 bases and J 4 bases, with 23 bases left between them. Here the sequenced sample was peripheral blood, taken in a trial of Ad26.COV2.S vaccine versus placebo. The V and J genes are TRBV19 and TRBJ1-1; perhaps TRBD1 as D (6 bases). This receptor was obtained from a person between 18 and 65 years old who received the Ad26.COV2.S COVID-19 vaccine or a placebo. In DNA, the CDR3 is TGTGCCAGTAGTGCAACCGGGACATCCGGTTTGGTCACTGAAGCTTTCTTT. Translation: CASSATGTSGLVTEAFF.